This T cell receptor beta chain was obtained from a study of CD8+CD57+ T cells in acquired aplastic anemia. About the research overall: Sorting CD4+ and CD8+ cells gave DNA averaging about 3.1 ug.

Notes on this clonotype: Its antigen is unknown.

CDR3 length equals 14 residues. The ends were cut back, 6 bases at V and 3 bases at J, with 12 bases in the middle. Germline V lookup: CDR1 SGDLS, CDR2 YYNGEE. CDR3 and TCR beta VDJ profiling relied on a genomic DNA template. One entry per CDR3 protein, called by TCRdb with MiXCR from the reads. Of under 500,000 distinct CDR3 sequences in the sample, around 30% were seen once. All sequencing subjects had displayed CD8+CD57+ cell expansion on flow cytometry. Every one of the patients had aplastic anemia (severe, acquired). The study's findings and limits: Comparison of patients with controls identified some 29 shared CD8+ CDR3 sequences. With respect to CD8+ Simpson's diversity, patients and controls did not differ significantly.

The specimen was sorted CD4+, CD8+, or CD8+CD57+ T cells (not recorded which) from PBMCs. This rearrangement joins TRBV9 to TRBJ2-2, with D maybe TRBD2 (6 bases). The receptor's source is a human donor with aplastic anemia. CDR3 nucleotides: TGTGCCAGCACTGGGGGGACCCACACCGGGGAGCTGTTTTTT. It specifies CASTGGTHTGELFF.